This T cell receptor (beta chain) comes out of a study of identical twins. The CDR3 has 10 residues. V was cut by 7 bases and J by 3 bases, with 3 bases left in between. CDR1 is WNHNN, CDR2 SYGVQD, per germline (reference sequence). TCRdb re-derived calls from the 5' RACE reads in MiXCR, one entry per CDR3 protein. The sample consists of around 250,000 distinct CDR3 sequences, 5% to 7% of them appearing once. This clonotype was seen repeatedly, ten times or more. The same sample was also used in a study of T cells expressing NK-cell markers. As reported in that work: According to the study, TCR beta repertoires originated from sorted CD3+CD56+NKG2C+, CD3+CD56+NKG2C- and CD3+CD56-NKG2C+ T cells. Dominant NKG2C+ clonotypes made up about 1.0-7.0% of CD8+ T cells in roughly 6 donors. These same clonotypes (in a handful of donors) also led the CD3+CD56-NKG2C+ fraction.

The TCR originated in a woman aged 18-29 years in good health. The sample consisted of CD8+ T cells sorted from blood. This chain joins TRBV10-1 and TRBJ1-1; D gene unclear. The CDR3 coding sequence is TGCGCCAGCACTCACACTGAAGCTTTCTTT. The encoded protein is CASTHTEAFF.